The rows below give T cell receptor beta chains drawn from one sample of a study of CD8 T cells in Susac syndrome. TCRdb recomputed calls from the immunoSEQ multiplex PCR reads with MiXCR, one row per CDR3 protein. This table holds some 130,000 distinct CDR3 sequences, 85% to 95% found once. Sequencing was performed on CD8+ T cells from PBMCs. These receptors all stem from a human donor with Susac syndrome. Each CDR3 is given with its conserved first and last residue. The D gene is left open where the match is weak. For some rows the clone size is stated as once, few or many, or as a class when expanded; others skip it.

clone_size: .
d_call: TRBD2
v_call: TRBV2
j_call: TRBJ2-5
cdr3_nt: TGTGCCAGCAACGACCTTGCGGGAGCACAAGAGACCCAGTACTTC
cdr3_aa: CASNDLAGAQETQYF

clone_size: .
d_call: .
v_call: TRBV18
j_call: TRBJ1-2
cdr3_nt: TGTGCCAGTCGGAGCGAAGTAGGCTACACCTTC
cdr3_aa: CASRSEVGYTF

clone_size: .
d_call: TRBD1
v_call: TRBV15
j_call: TRBJ1-4
cdr3_nt: TGTGCCACCAGCAGAGGGGACAGTAGATTGGAAAAACTGTTTTTT
cdr3_aa: CATSRGDSRLEKLFF

clone_size: .
d_call: .
v_call: TRBV2
j_call: TRBJ2-7
cdr3_nt: TGTGCCAGCACTGGTGGGGGCCCGTACGAGCAGTACTTC
cdr3_aa: CASTGGGPYEQYF

clone_size: once
d_call: .
v_call: TRBV9
j_call: TRBJ2-7
cdr3_nt: TGTGCCAGCAGCATAGGGGACTCCTACGAGCAGTACTTC
cdr3_aa: CASSIGDSYEQYF

clone_size: .
d_call: TRBD1
v_call: TRBV28
j_call: TRBJ1-1
cdr3_nt: TGTGCCAGCAGTACCCAGGGGGCGAGGGCTTTCTTT
cdr3_aa: CASSTQGARAFF

clone_size: once
d_call: TRBD1
v_call: TRBV7-2
j_call: TRBJ2-7
cdr3_nt: TGTGCCAGCAGCTTCGGACCGACAGGGTTGGGGTCCTACGAGCAGTACTTC
cdr3_aa: CASSFGPTGLGSYEQYF

clone_size: .
d_call: .
v_call: TRBV5-1
j_call: TRBJ2-7
cdr3_nt: TGCGCCAGCAGCTTGGTACGGGGCTCCTACGAGCAGTACTTC
cdr3_aa: CASSLVRGSYEQYF

clone_size: .
d_call: TRBD2
v_call: TRBV4-2
j_call: TRBJ2-7
cdr3_nt: TGTGCCAGCAGCCAAGATCCCCTAGCGGGAAACGAGCAGTACTTC
cdr3_aa: CASSQDPLAGNEQYF

clone_size: .
d_call: .
v_call: TRBV18
j_call: TRBJ2-3
cdr3_nt: TGTGCCAGCTCACCAGCGGGGCTCACAGATACGCAGTATTTT
cdr3_aa: CASSPAGLTDTQYF

clone_size: .
d_call: TRBD1
v_call: TRBV28
j_call: TRBJ2-5
cdr3_nt: TGTGCCAGCAGTTCCCAGGGGGAGAGGAAGACCCAGTACTTC
cdr3_aa: CASSSQGERKTQYF

clone_size: .
d_call: .
v_call: TRBV7-6
j_call: TRBJ2-7
cdr3_nt: TGTGCCAGCAGCTTAGACAGGCCAGACGAGCAGTACTTC
cdr3_aa: CASSLDRPDEQYF

clone_size: once
d_call: .
v_call: TRBV6-1
j_call: TRBJ2-1
cdr3_nt: TGTGCCAGCAGTGTCCGGGGCCAGACTCCTTCCCAGTTCTTC
cdr3_aa: CASSVRGQTPSQFF

clone_size: .
d_call: .
v_call: TRBV7-3
j_call: TRBJ2-2
cdr3_nt: TGTGCCAGCCAGGGGGAGGGCCCCTTCGGGGAGCTGTTTTTT
cdr3_aa: CASQGEGPFGELFF

clone_size: .
d_call: TRBD2
v_call: TRBV5-4
j_call: TRBJ2-1
cdr3_nt: TGTGCCAGCAGCTTGGATGCGGGAGTGGGGAATGAGCAGTTCTTC
cdr3_aa: CASSLDAGVGNEQFF

clone_size: .
d_call: .
v_call: TRBV7-9
j_call: TRBJ1-2
cdr3_nt: TGTGCCAGCAGCTTCAGCACTGGCTACACCTTC
cdr3_aa: CASSFSTGYTF

clone_size: .
d_call: .
v_call: TRBV5-4
j_call: TRBJ2-7
cdr3_nt: TGTGCCAGCAGCTTCGGGACGGGCGAGCAGTACTTC
cdr3_aa: CASSFGTGEQYF

clone_size: .
d_call: .
v_call: TRBV11-2
j_call: TRBJ2-7
cdr3_nt: TGTGCCAGCAGCTCCCCGACTAGGGGATACGAGCAGTACTTC
cdr3_aa: CASSSPTRGYEQYF

clone_size: once
d_call: TRBD1
v_call: TRBV9
j_call: TRBJ2-3
cdr3_nt: TGTGCCAGCAGCGCGTACAGGGGAGATACGCAGTATTTT
cdr3_aa: CASSAYRGDTQYF

clone_size: .
d_call: TRBD1
v_call: TRBV5-1
j_call: TRBJ1-1
cdr3_nt: TGCGCCAGCACCGAGGGGACAGGGAACACTGAAGCTTTCTTT
cdr3_aa: CASTEGTGNTEAFF

clone_size: .
d_call: TRBD1
v_call: TRBV13
j_call: TRBJ2-7
cdr3_nt: TGTGCCACAGCCGGACAGGGCTACGAGCAGTACTTC
cdr3_aa: CATAGQGYEQYF

clone_size: once
d_call: .
v_call: TRBV13
j_call: TRBJ1-3
cdr3_nt: TGTGCCAGCAGCTTTGGGCGGCTCTCTGGAAACACCATATATTTT
cdr3_aa: CASSFGRLSGNTIYF

clone_size: few
d_call: .
v_call: TRBV27
j_call: TRBJ2-7
cdr3_nt: TGTGCCAGCAGTTTACGTGCAACCTACGAGCAGTACTTC
cdr3_aa: CASSLRATYEQYF

clone_size: .
d_call: .
v_call: TRBV6-1
j_call: TRBJ2-7
cdr3_nt: TGTGCCAGCATCCAGGGGTACGAGCAGTACTTC
cdr3_aa: CASIQGYEQYF

clone_size: .
d_call: TRBD1
v_call: TRBV2
j_call: TRBJ1-2
cdr3_nt: TGTGCCAGCAGTCGGACAGGGGGCGACTATGGCTACACCTTC
cdr3_aa: CASSRTGGDYGYTF

clone_size: few
d_call: .
v_call: TRBV12-3/TRBV12-4
j_call: TRBJ1-5
cdr3_nt: TGTGCCAGCAGTTTCGGGGCTCAGCCCCAGCATTTT
cdr3_aa: CASSFGAQPQHF

clone_size: .
d_call: .
v_call: TRBV11-2
j_call: TRBJ2-1
cdr3_nt: TGTGCCAGCAGCCATATTAGGGACCCCTCCTACAATGAGCAGTTCTTC
cdr3_aa: CASSHIRDPSYNEQFF

clone_size: .
d_call: TRBD2
v_call: TRBV9
j_call: TRBJ2-5
cdr3_nt: TGTGCCAGCAGCGTAGGAGAAGCTAGCGGGAGAGCCGAGGAGACCCAGTACTTC
cdr3_aa: CASSVGEASGRAEETQYF

clone_size: .
d_call: .
v_call: TRBV27
j_call: TRBJ2-2
cdr3_nt: TGTGCCAGCAGTTCCGGCCGAGCGGTCGGGGAGCTGTTTTTT
cdr3_aa: CASSSGRAVGELFF

clone_size: once
d_call: TRBD2
v_call: TRBV29-1
j_call: TRBJ2-7
cdr3_nt: TGCAGCGTTGAACTGGCTAGCGGAGGGAAACCCTACGAGCAGTACTTC
cdr3_aa: CSVELASGGKPYEQYF

clone_size: .
d_call: .
v_call: TRBV7-9
j_call: TRBJ2-7
cdr3_nt: TGTGCCAGCGCCCTAGCGAACTCCTACGAGCAGTACTTC
cdr3_aa: CASALANSYEQYF

clone_size: once
d_call: .
v_call: TRBV5-1
j_call: TRBJ1-1
cdr3_nt: TGCGCCAGCAGCTACGACAGTGGGGGCACTGAAGCTTTCTTT
cdr3_aa: CASSYDSGGTEAFF

clone_size: .
d_call: TRBD1
v_call: TRBV9
j_call: TRBJ1-2
cdr3_nt: TGTGCCAGCAGCGCCGGACAGGGGGCGATTCGGGGCTACACCTTC
cdr3_aa: CASSAGQGAIRGYTF

clone_size: once
d_call: .
v_call: TRBV6-5
j_call: TRBJ2-2
cdr3_nt: TGTGCCAGCTTGGGCGGACCCGGGGAGCTGTTTTTT
cdr3_aa: CASLGGPGELFF

clone_size: once
d_call: TRBD1
v_call: TRBV5-1
j_call: TRBJ2-7
cdr3_nt: TGCGCCAGCAGCTACAGACAGGGTGGGTACGAGCAGTACTTC
cdr3_aa: CASSYRQGGYEQYF

clone_size: once
d_call: .
v_call: TRBV9
j_call: TRBJ1-5
cdr3_nt: TGTGCCAGCAGCGACGGGGGGCCCCAGCATTTT
cdr3_aa: CASSDGGPQHF

clone_size: .
d_call: .
v_call: TRBV4-1
j_call: TRBJ2-1
cdr3_nt: TGCGCCAGCAGCCATCCTAGCGAGAGTAACAATGAGCAGTTCTTC
cdr3_aa: CASSHPSESNNEQFF

clone_size: once
d_call: .
v_call: TRBV5-1
j_call: TRBJ2-7
cdr3_nt: TGCGCCAGCAGCTTGGTAACCGACAGCTACGAGCAGTACTTC
cdr3_aa: CASSLVTDSYEQYF

clone_size: once
d_call: .
v_call: TRBV7-2
j_call: TRBJ2-7
cdr3_nt: TGTGCCAGCAGCTTAGCTACCCTGGCTGGGGTACCCTACGAGCAGTACTTC
cdr3_aa: CASSLATLAGVPYEQYF

clone_size: .
d_call: .
v_call: TRBV29-1
j_call: TRBJ2-6
cdr3_nt: TGCAGCGTTATGACAGATTCCTCTGGGGCCAACGTCCTGACTTTC
cdr3_aa: CSVMTDSSGANVLTF

clone_size: .
d_call: .
v_call: TRBV30
j_call: TRBJ1-1
cdr3_nt: TGTGCCTGGAGTGCGGGGCAGTTTTACACTGAAGCTTTCTTT
cdr3_aa: CAWSAGQFYTEAFF

clone_size: .
d_call: TRBD1
v_call: TRBV24-1
j_call: TRBJ2-6
cdr3_nt: TGTGCCACCATCTGGACAGGGGGGGATACCCTCTCTGGGGCCAACGTCCTGACTTTC
cdr3_aa: CATIWTGGDTLSGANVLTF

clone_size: .
d_call: .
v_call: TRBV7-9
j_call: TRBJ2-7
cdr3_nt: TGTGCCAGCAGCTCAATCTACGAGCAGTACTTC
cdr3_aa: CASSSIYEQYF

clone_size: .
d_call: .
v_call: TRBV18
j_call: TRBJ2-1
cdr3_nt: TGTGCCAGCTCTGGGACGGGGGCATTCTTGAATGAGCAGTTCTTC
cdr3_aa: CASSGTGAFLNEQFF

clone_size: .
d_call: .
v_call: TRBV18
j_call: TRBJ2-1
cdr3_nt: TGTGCCAGCTCACCCAGTAATCTGTTCAATGAGCAGTTCTTC
cdr3_aa: CASSPSNLFNEQFF

clone_size: .
d_call: .
v_call: TRBV9
j_call: TRBJ2-1
cdr3_nt: TGTGCCAGCAGCGAGAACGTATTGGGCCTCCACGATTTCAATGAGCAGTTCTTC
cdr3_aa: CASSENVLGLHDFNEQFF

clone_size: .
d_call: .
v_call: TRBV7-9
j_call: TRBJ2-7
cdr3_nt: TGTGCCAGCAGCCACTACCGGGGAGACGAGTACGAGCAGTACTTC
cdr3_aa: CASSHYRGDEYEQYF

clone_size: .
d_call: .
v_call: TRBV6-1
j_call: TRBJ2-7
cdr3_nt: TGTGCCAGCAGTATTTCGAAGGAGCGGTTCTACGAGCAGTACTTC
cdr3_aa: CASSISKERFYEQYF

clone_size: .
d_call: .
v_call: TRBV7-9
j_call: TRBJ2-1
cdr3_nt: TGTGCCAGCAGCCCAACAGGTTTGAATGAGCAGTTCTTC
cdr3_aa: CASSPTGLNEQFF

clone_size: .
d_call: .
v_call: TRBV6-1
j_call: TRBJ2-6
cdr3_nt: TGTGCCAGCAGAGTGGGCCCAACCTCTGGGGCCAACGTCCTGACTTTC
cdr3_aa: CASRVGPTSGANVLTF

clone_size: .
d_call: .
v_call: TRBV27
j_call: TRBJ2-1
cdr3_nt: TGTGCCAGCAGGACGGCGAAAAGCTCCTACAATGAGCAGTTCTTC
cdr3_aa: CASRTAKSSYNEQFF

clone_size: .
d_call: TRBD2
v_call: TRBV7-6
j_call: TRBJ2-1
cdr3_nt: TGTGCCAGCAGCCCAAGGAACCCAGCGGGAGAGACTGAGTGGCAGTTCTTC
cdr3_aa: CASSPRNPAGETEWQFF

clone_size: .
d_call: TRBD1
v_call: TRBV9
j_call: TRBJ2-3
cdr3_nt: TGTGCCAGCAGCGCTACAGGGGCCCCCGCGGATACGCAGTATTTT
cdr3_aa: CASSATGAPADTQYF